There are many counts of the clone carrying this T cell receptor beta chain. Its specificity is unknown. A read error is possible here, since a much larger clone lies one base away. CDR3 size: 14 residues. Trimming removed 5 bases at V and 1 base at J, with 11 bases between. The data stem from a study of Graves' ophthalmopathy and Graves' hyperthyroidism. Points from the study as a whole: Forecasting of ophthalmopathy progression by the model achieved nearly 71% sensitivity and roughly 78% specificity.

Amplification from RNA transcripts yielded the TCR beta CDR3 regions. RT-PCR with HTBI primers came first, then second-round multiplex PCR. Via MiXCR, TCRdb re-called the multiplex PCR reads, giving one row per CDR3 protein. The sample contains about 400,000 distinct CDR3 sequences, around 20% of which appear only once. The material sequenced was peripheral blood. The chain recombines TRBV12-3 or TRBV12-4 with TRBJ2-5; the D is unclear. This receptor was identified in a woman aged 18-30 years with Graves' ophthalmopathy. CDR3 DNA: TGTGCCAGCAGTCGCCTAAGGAGCCAAGAGACCCAGTACTTC. This sequence encodes CASSRLRSQETQYF.